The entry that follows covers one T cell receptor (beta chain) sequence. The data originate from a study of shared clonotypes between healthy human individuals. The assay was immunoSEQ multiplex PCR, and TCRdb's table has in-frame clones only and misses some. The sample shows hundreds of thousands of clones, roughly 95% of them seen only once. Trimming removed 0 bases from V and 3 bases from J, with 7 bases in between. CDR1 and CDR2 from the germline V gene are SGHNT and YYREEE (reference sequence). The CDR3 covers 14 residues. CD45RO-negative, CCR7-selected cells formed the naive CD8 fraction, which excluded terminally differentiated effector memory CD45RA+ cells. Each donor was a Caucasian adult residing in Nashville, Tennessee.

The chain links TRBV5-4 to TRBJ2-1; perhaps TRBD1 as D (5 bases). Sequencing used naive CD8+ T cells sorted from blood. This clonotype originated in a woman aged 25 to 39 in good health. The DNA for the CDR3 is TGTGCCAGCAGCTTGGGGGGCTACTACAATGAGCAGTTCTTC. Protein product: CASSLGGYYNEQFF.